This TCR beta chain was captured in a study of shared clonotypes between healthy human individuals. The data were produced by immunoSEQ multiplex PCR, yet TCRdb's version contains in-frame clones alone and is incomplete. The sample includes millions of clones, about 95% seen only once; the top ten take 0.1% to 0.15%. CDR1 is MDHEN, CDR2 SYDVKM, per germline. The CDR3 runs 15 residues. Trimming removed 7 bases at V and 7 bases at J, with 17 bases between. This receptor was identified in a man between 18 and 29 years old in good health. The J gene is TRBJ1-6, the V gene TRBV28; no reliable D call. The sample taken for sequencing was naive CD4+ T cells sorted from blood. Subset specified: CD45RA+ positively selected. CDR3 sequence: CASIPTGVGNSPLHF. The CDR3 nucleotides read TGTGCCAGCATCCCGACCGGGGTAGGGAATTCACCCCTCCACTTT.